This T cell receptor beta chain is from a study of shared clonotypes between healthy human individuals. TCRdb keeps only in-frame clones here, not all; method: immunoSEQ multiplex PCR. Here the sample spans nearly 1,000,000 clones, over 60% being singletons. The CDR3 contains 15 residues. V lost 4 bases and J lost 5; bases outside the gene matches: 4. Germline V gives CDR1 SGHRS, CDR2 YFSETQ. A single count supports this clone. Its antigen remains unknown. Study-wide findings and caveats: Estimated richness values were generally larger in naive subsets than in memory subsets. Non-shared clonotypes were found to have lower generation probabilities than the clonotypes that were shared by all four of the sorted-subset donors.

The source is a man aged 18 to 29 in good health. V usage is TRBV5-1 and J usage is TRBJ2-2; TRBD2 agrees at 11 bases. Sequenced: memory CD4+ T cells sorted from blood. The subset denotes: CD45RA-negative fraction. The CDR3 coding sequence is TGCGCCAGCAGCGCGGCTAGCGGGAGGACCGGGGAGCTGTTTTTT. It translates to CASSAASGRTGELFF.